Listed here are 22 T cell receptor beta chains from one sample, sequenced in a study of CD8 T cells in Susac syndrome. Random hexamers were used to reverse transcribe roughly 0.45 to 1 ug of RNA. One entry per CDR3 protein, called by TCRdb with MiXCR from the immunoSEQ multiplex PCR reads. The table lists about 440,000 distinct CDR3 sequences, approximately 85% of them singletons. Specimen: CD8+ T cells from PBMCs. These receptors were taken from a human donor with multiple sclerosis.

The chain links TRBV20-1 to TRBJ2-2; 8 bases map to TRBD1. The CDR3 is made up of 15 amino acids. Germline V gene lookup returns CDR1 DFQATT and CDR2 SNEGSKA (reference sequence). Trimming at V came to 5 bases and at J to 5 bases, leaving 10 bases not matched to a gene. The CDR3 is CSAWTRGRGTGELFF. Written as DNA, the CDR3 is TGCAGTGCTTGGACCAGGGGGCGCGGAACCGGGGAGCTGTTTTTT.

V usage is TRBV12-3 or TRBV12-4 and J usage is TRBJ1-2; TRBD1 matches 8 bases. The CDR3 length is 13 residues. Losses at the gene ends were 5 bases for V and 7 bases for J; bases not matched to a gene: 6. CDR3 in DNA: TGTGCCAGCAGTACCAGGACAGGGAGTGGCTACACCTTC. It is translated as CASSTRTGSGYTF.

The chain has TRBV15 and TRBJ2-1; TRBD2 aligns across 8 bases. CDR3 length equals 14 residues. The ends lost 5 bases at V and 5 bases at J; junction bases unmatched: 5. Germline assignment: CDR1 LNHNV and CDR2 YYDKDF (reference sequence). Written as DNA, the CDR3 is TGTGCCACCAGCGTGCAGCGGGAGAACAATGAGCAGTTCTTC. Its translation: CATSVQRENNEQFF.

This chain connects TRBV27 to TRBJ2-7; D may be TRBD1 (5 bases). Deletions cut 0 bases from V and 5 bases from J, with 8 bases between. Germline CDR1 reads MNHEY; CDR2 reads SMNVEV (reference sequence). The CDR3 contains 13 residues. The CDR3 reads CASSLSRGHEQYF. Written as DNA, the CDR3 is TGTGCCAGCAGTTTATCTAGGGGCCACGAGCAGTACTTC.

The V gene is TRBV7-6, the J gene TRBJ1-1, with 8 nucleotides matching TRBD1. CDR3 length: 16 amino acids. Germline V lookup: CDR1 SGHVS, CDR2 FNYEAQ. Losses at the gene ends were 6 bases for V and 4 bases for J; bases not matched to a gene: 13. This CDR3 reads CASRPTGERAGTEAFF. The CDR3 nucleotides are TGTGCCAGCAGGCCGACAGGGGAGCGGGCCGGCACTGAAGCTTTCTTT.

The rearrangement uses TRBV6-5 and TRBJ2-5, with 15 nucleotides matching TRBD2. The CDR3 runs to 15 residues. V lost 6 bases, J lost 9 bases, and 8 bases stayed unmatched. CDR1 and CDR2 from the germline V gene are MNHEY and SVGAGI. CDR3 in amino acids: CASSLGTSGGTAQYF. CDR3 sequence (DNA): TGTGCCAGCAGCCTTGGGACTAGCGGGGGGACGGCCCAGTACTTC.

For this clonotype: At one of its ends the junction is not consistent with the germline gene, which may arise from a read error. V and J are TRBV2 and TRBJ1-1; 8 nucleotides agree with TRBD1. CDR1 and CDR2 (germline): SNHLY, FYNNEI. The CDR3 loop spans 12 amino acids. The CDR3 DNA follows: TGTTCCAGCAGGGGGCTAAACACTGAAGCTTTCTTT. This translates into CSSRGLNTEAFF.

V is TRBV7-6 and J is TRBJ2-7, with a weak D call TRBD2 (6 bases). V was clipped by 1 base and J by 6 bases, with 13 bases between them. This CDR3 spans 14 amino acids. The V gene's germline CDR1 is SGHVS and CDR2 FNYEAQ. CDR3 in amino acids: CASSLGAEGIEQYF. The CDR3 nucleotides read TGTGCCAGCAGCTTAGGAGCGGAGGGGATCGAGCAGTACTTC.

CDR3 in DNA: TGTGCCAGCAGCTTACTAACTAGCGGACAAGACAACAATGAGCAGTTCTTC. It specifies CASSLLTSGQDNNEQFF. The rearrangement uses TRBV7-9 and TRBJ2-1; 8 bases line up with TRBD2. Per the germline V gene, CDR1 is SEHNR and CDR2 is FQNEAQ (reference sequence). V shed 2 bases and J 5 bases; nucleotides not matched to a gene: 11. The CDR3 covers 17 residues.

The CDR3 loop is CASSSMDNTEAFF. The DNA of the CDR3 is TGTGCCAGCAGCTCAATGGATAACACTGAAGCTTTCTTT. The genes are TRBV27 and TRBJ1-1; D remains ambiguous. Germline V CDR1 and CDR2: MNHEY, SMNVEV (reference sequence). V lost 6 bases, J lost 2 bases, and 10 bases lay in between. The CDR3 has 13 amino acids.

CDR3 nucleotide sequence: TGTGCCAGCAGTTACTATTGGGGTAGGACCACGCCCGGCGACGGGGAGCTGTTTTTT. The encoded protein is CASSYYWGRTTPGDGELFF. The rearrangement links TRBV6-5 to TRBJ2-2; D unresolved. The germline V gene has CDR1 MNHEY and CDR2 SVGAGI. The V gene lost 1 base and the J gene lost 7 bases, with 25 bases spanning the gap. This CDR3 has 19 amino acids.

The J gene is TRBJ1-6, the V gene TRBV7-6, with D perhaps TRBD1 (5 bases). Looked up from germline, CDR1 is SGHVS and CDR2 is FNYEAQ. The CDR3 runs to 15 residues. The V end was cut by 4 bases, the J end by 8 bases, with 15 bases between. The DNA of the CDR3 is TGTGCCAGCAGCTCAATCAGGGACGGTGATTCACCCCTCCACTTT. The encoded protein is CASSSIRDGDSPLHF.

The chain joins TRBV6-5 to TRBJ1-4, with D unclear. With 0 bases removed from V and 0 bases from J, the gap between germline ends came to 5 bases. CDR1 and CDR2 (germline): MNHEY, SVGAGI. This CDR3 contains 15 residues. CDR3 nucleotide sequence: TGTGCCAGCAGTTACTCCTGGGCAACTAATGAAAAACTGTTTTTT. As protein: CASSYSWATNEKLFF.

This clonotype was seen a few times. The chain employs TRBV5-4 and TRBJ2-5, with 10 nucleotides matching TRBD1. The V and J ends lost 0 bases and 3 bases, in that order; junction bases with no gene match: 2. The CDR3 runs 15 residues. Germline values: CDR1 SGHNT, CDR2 YYREEE (reference sequence). The CDR3 sequence: CASSLVGQGKETQYF. In nucleotides, the CDR3 is TGTGCCAGCAGCTTGGTGGGACAGGGGAAAGAGACCCAGTACTTC.

The CDR3 DNA reads TGTGCCAGCAGCCCTGACCGGGGAACGAACACTGAAGCTTTCTTT. Encoded protein: CASSPDRGTNTEAFF. The chain has TRBV3-1 and TRBJ1-1; no reliable D call. The CDR3 extends over 15 amino acids. The V gene's germline CDR1 is LGHDT and CDR2 YNNKEL (reference sequence). V shed 4 bases and J shed 1 base, with 13 bases lying between them. The variable domain in full, completed from reference TRBV3-1 and TRBJ1-1, reads DTAVSQTPKYLVTQMGNDKSIKCEQNLGHDTMYWYKQDSKKFLKIMFSYNNKELIINETVPNRFSPKSPDKAHLNLHINSLELGDSAVYFCASSPDRGTNTEAFFGQGTRLTVV.

The rearrangement joins TRBV9 to TRBJ1-1; weak D call: TRBD1 (6 bases). Germline V CDR1 and CDR2: SGDLS, YYNGEE. The V end lost 3 bases, the J end lost 3 bases, and 18 bases lay between the germline ends. This CDR3 is 16 amino acids long. The CDR3: CASSAAGHRVDTEAFF. CDR3 in DNA: TGTGCCAGCAGCGCAGCGGGACATCGGGTTGACACTGAAGCTTTCTTT.

This chain connects TRBV5-1 to TRBJ1-2; maybe TRBD1 (5 bases). Germline V lookup: CDR1 SGHRS, CDR2 YFSETQ. Trimming removed 4 bases from V and 4 bases from J, with 14 bases in between. The CDR3 extends over 14 amino acids. The CDR3 nucleotides are TGCGCCAGCAGCCCGTGGGACGGATCCTATGGCTACACCTTC. Residues: CASSPWDGSYGYTF.

The chain links TRBV7-9 to TRBJ1-2; TRBD1 might be the D (5 bases). This CDR3 comprises 14 residues. Germline loops: CDR1 SEHNR, CDR2 FQNEAQ (reference sequence). Trimming shortened V by 5 bases and J by 8 bases, and 18 bases separated the two germline ends. CDR3 nucleotides: TGTGCCAGCAGCCACGTCGGGGGAGCCATGGGCTACACCTTC. Translated: CASSHVGGAMGYTF. The full variable domain, in which reference TRBV7-9 and TRBJ1-2 provide the parts outside the CDR3, is DTGVSQNPRHKITKRGQNVTFRCDPISEHNRLYWYRQTLGQGPEFLTYFQNEAQLEKSRLLSDRFSAERPKGSFSTLEIQRTEQGDSAMYLCASSHVGGAMGYTFGSGTRLTVV.

The chain carries TRBV6-2 or TRBV6-3 and TRBJ2-5, with TRBD2 matching over 9 bases. Germline CDR1 is MNHEY and CDR2 is SVGEGT. The CDR3 is made up of 15 amino acids. Trimming at V came to 5 bases and at J to 2 bases, leaving 6 bases not matched to a gene. The CDR3 reads CASSTSGGTQETQYF. The CDR3 nucleotides are TGTGCCAGCAGTACGAGCGGGGGGACACAAGAGACCCAGTACTTC.

The rearrangement links TRBV10-3 to TRBJ2-7; TRBD2 might be the D (6 bases). CDR3 length equals 14 residues. V was clipped by 3 bases and J by 4 bases, with 13 bases between them. CDR1 is ENHRY and CDR2 is SYGVKD in the germline V gene. Here the CDR3 DNA reads TGTGCCATCAGTGATTTGGCGGGAACTTACGAGCAGTACTTC. It specifies CAISDLAGTYEQYF.

This clonotype was seen a handful of times. V usage is TRBV28 and J usage is TRBJ2-7, with 10 bases fitting TRBD2. CDR1 is MDHEN, CDR2 SYDVKM, per germline. V lost 2 bases, J lost 0 bases, and 4 bases stayed unmatched. The CDR3 sequence is 16 residues long. The CDR3 DNA follows: TGTGCCAGCAGTTTAGTGTCTAGCGGGAGCTCCTACGAGCAGTACTTC. Translating it yields CASSLVSSGSSYEQYF.

As for this clonotype: A much larger clone sits a single nucleotide away, making a read error possible. The CDR3 coding sequence is TGTGCCAGCAGTTACGCGGAGACCCAGTACTTC. The encoded protein is CASSYAETQYF. The V call is TRBV6-2 or TRBV6-3, the J call TRBJ2-5; D not certain. The V and J ends lost 2 bases and 5 bases respectively, with 3 bases between them. This CDR3 region has 11 residues. CDR1 MNHEY and CDR2 SVGEGT come from the germline V gene.